This T cell receptor beta chain was sequenced for a study of Ad26.COV2.S vaccination and SARS-CoV-2 variants (dated by TCRdb to about 2021). Turning to the overall study: Vaccine-arm donors were drawn from COV1001, a multicentre, randomized, double-blind, placebo-controlled phase I-IIa trial of Ad26.COV2.S in healthy adults. Dosing of Ad26.COV2.S was intramuscular, at either 5x10^10 or 1x10^11 viral particles, delivered as one shot or as two shots spaced 56 days apart. Sequencing of the TCRbeta repertoire served to evaluate the specificity and breadth of SARS-CoV-2-reactive T cell receptors following Ad26.COV2.S vaccination. A total of around 32 samples were included in the TCR-sequenced set, comprising approximately 20 Ad26.COV2.S vaccine recipients, 5 placebo recipients and 8 SARS-CoV-2 convalescent individuals. Trial participants were randomized into five groups of five, in which low-dose or high-dose Ad26.COV2.S was given once or twice, or placebo was given on both occasions. Investigators remained blinded to trial group allocation during experiments and outcome assessment. Summary of the overall study and its limitations: According to the authors, total T cell responses may have been underestimated by the TCR breadth and depth analyses. The study lacked the statistical power to compare responses across vaccine doses or regimens. After vaccination, spike-specific CD8+ and CD4+ T cell responses were reported to show substantial breadth. Ad26.COV2.S recipients had higher spike-specific TCR breadth than placebo recipients (P = 0.0014). Vaccine and placebo recipients had similar non-spike TCR breadth, a finding consistent with the vaccine containing only spike.

The immunoSEQ Assay was used to sequence TCRbeta CDR3 regions. After extraction, genomic DNA underwent amplification by bias-controlled multiplex PCR, followed by high-throughput sequencing. Processing in the source paper ran as follows. Collapsing and filtering of sequences were performed to quantify the absolute abundance of each unique TCRbeta CDR3 region. Usable DNA was measured by amplifying reference genes present in all nucleated cells, and TCRbeta template counts were normalized to that usable DNA to estimate T cell fraction. Repertoire TCRs were annotated as SARS-CoV-2-specific by exact matching of V gene, CDR3 amino acid sequence and J gene to a known reactive TCR set. The reference SARS-CoV-2 TCR set came from MIRA and was filtered for enrichment in COVID-19-positive ImmuneCODE repertoires, removing public or cross-reactive TCRs. Based on the MIRA antigens, annotated TCRs were further analysed at the level of specific ORF or position within ORF. Breadth was defined as annotated unique rearrangements over total unique productive rearrangements; depth was the summed frequency of those rearrangements. Two-sided Wilcoxon rank-sum tests were applied when comparing TCR breadth between groups. In its TCRdb copy, this immuneACCESS table keeps in-frame sequences only and misses some clones. Where compared with another copy, unresolved V genes explain less than half of these, and the others have no known cause. The V and J calls and the clone size are those of that table, but D and trimming were determined from the DNA. This sample comprises a few hundred thousand clones, roughly 90% of them detected only once. The ten biggest clones cover 9.5% to 15% of the sample.

The treatment or condition label, as the study defines it: 15 to 20 received Ad26.COV2.S at low or high dose, single or two shots; five or six received placebo; per-sample allocation not given. Repertoires of vaccine and placebo recipients were sequenced from samples collected on day 63 after the first injection. Cohort 1b enrolled about 25 adults aged 18-55 years at a single site in Boston, USA, between 29 July and 7 August 2020. Ad26.COV2.S consisted of a replication-incompetent adenovirus type 26 vector by which a prefusion-stabilized SARS-CoV-2 spike protein from the original Wuhan strain was expressed. Counted from cysteine to phenylalanine, this CDR3 has 17 amino acids. The sequence is cut down to CDR3 DNA, 51 bases in frame from base 1. Cut back by 4 bases and 1 base, the V and J ends lie 20 bases apart. Per the germline V gene, LGHNA is the CDR1 and YSLEER is the CDR2. As for this clone: This clone's antigen is unknown. No per-base quality is available; no much larger clone lies one base away.

The chain was built from TRBV4-3 and TRBJ2-7, with TRBD2 tentatively as D gene (6 bases match). The TCR originated in a person between 18 and 65 years old who received the Ad26.COV2.S COVID-19 vaccine or a placebo. The specimen was peripheral blood, collected in a trial of Ad26.COV2.S vaccine versus placebo. In nucleotides, the sequence is TGCGCCAGCAGCCGCCGAATTGGAGGCGGGGAATCCTACGAGCAGTACTTC. This yields the protein CASSRRIGGGESYEQYF.